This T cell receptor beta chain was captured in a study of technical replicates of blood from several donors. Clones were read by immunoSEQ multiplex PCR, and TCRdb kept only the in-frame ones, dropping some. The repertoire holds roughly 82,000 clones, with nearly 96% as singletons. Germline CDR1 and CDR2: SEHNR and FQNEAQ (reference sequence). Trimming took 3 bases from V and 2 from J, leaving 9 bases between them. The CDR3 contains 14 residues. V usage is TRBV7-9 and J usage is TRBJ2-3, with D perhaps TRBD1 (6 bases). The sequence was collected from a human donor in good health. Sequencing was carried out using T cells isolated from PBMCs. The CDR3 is CASSFGQYTDTQYF. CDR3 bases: TGTGCCAGCAGCTTTGGACAGTACACAGATACGCAGTATTTT.